This T cell receptor (beta chain) is drawn from a study of T cells in Graves' hyperthyroidism and ophthalmopathy. Researchers amplified the TCR beta CDR3 regions from RNA transcripts. In the first-round RT-PCR of the TCR CDR3, the HTBI primer set was used. Each CDR3 protein gets one entry after TCRdb re-called the multiplex PCR reads with MiXCR. In the table there are 300,000 to 400,000 distinct CDR3 sequences, approximately 15% of which are singletons. This clonotype was found many times. Its antigen is as yet unknown. Points from the study as a whole: Ophthalmopathy and stable hyperthyroidism were told apart by a 13 V-J model.

The CDR3 runs to 12 residues. Trimming shortened V by 7 bases and J by 5 bases, and 9 bases separated the two germline ends. The sequence came from a woman aged 30 to 39 with Graves' ophthalmopathy. The sample taken for sequencing was blood. The rearrangement uses TRBV12-3 or TRBV12-4 and TRBJ1-5, with D unclear. CDR3 in amino acids: CASTYMDQPQHF. CDR3 nucleotide sequence: TGTGCCAGCACGTACATGGATCAGCCCCAGCATTTT.